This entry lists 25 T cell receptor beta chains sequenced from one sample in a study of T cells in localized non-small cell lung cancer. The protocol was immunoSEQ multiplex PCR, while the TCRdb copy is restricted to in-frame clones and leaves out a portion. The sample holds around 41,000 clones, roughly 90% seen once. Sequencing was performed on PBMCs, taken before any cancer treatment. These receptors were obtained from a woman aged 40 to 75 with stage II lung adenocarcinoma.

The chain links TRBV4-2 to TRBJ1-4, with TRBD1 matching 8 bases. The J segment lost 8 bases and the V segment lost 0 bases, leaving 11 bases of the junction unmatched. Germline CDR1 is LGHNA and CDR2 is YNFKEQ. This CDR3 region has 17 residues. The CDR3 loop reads CASSQDLLGQGGEKLFF. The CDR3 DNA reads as TGTGCCAGCAGCCAAGATTTATTAGGACAGGGTGGGGAAAAACTGTTTTTT.

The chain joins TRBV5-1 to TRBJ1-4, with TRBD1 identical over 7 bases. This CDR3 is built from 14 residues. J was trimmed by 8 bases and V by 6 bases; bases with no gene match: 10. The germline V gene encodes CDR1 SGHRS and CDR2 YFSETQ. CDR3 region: CASNLAGGREKLFF. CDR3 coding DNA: TGCGCCAGCAACCTTGCAGGGGGGCGAGAAAAACTGTTTTTT.

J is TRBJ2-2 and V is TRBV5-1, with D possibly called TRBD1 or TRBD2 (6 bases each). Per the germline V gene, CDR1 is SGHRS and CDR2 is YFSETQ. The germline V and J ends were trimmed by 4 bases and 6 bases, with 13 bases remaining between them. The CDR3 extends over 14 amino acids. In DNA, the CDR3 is TGCGCCAGCAGCCCGGGGGCCGGGGCCGGGGAGCTGTTTTTT. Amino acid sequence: CASSPGAGAGELFF. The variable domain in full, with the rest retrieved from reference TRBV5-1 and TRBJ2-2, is KAGVTQTPRYLIKTRGQQVTLSCSPISGHRSVSWYQQTPGQGLQFLFEYFSETQRNKGNFPGRFSGRQFSNSRSEMNVSTLELGDSALYLCASSPGAGAGELFFGEGSRLTVL.

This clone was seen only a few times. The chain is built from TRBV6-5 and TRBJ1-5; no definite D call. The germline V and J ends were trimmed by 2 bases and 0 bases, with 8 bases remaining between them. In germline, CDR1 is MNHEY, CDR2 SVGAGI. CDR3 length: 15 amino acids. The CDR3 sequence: CASSYDGDSNQPQHF. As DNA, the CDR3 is TGTGCCAGCAGTTACGATGGGGATAGCAATCAGCCCCAGCATTTT.

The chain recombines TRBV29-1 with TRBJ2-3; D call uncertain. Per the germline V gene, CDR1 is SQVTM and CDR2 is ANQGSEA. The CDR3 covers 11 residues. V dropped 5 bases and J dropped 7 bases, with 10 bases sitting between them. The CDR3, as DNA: TGCAGCGTTATATGGGGAAATACGCAGTATTTT. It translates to CSVIWGNTQYF.

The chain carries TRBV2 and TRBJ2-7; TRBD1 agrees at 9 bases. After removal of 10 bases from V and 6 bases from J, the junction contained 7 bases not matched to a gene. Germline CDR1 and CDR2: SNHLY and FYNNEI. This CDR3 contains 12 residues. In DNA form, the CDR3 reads TGTGCCATCCCGGGACAGGGAAGCGAGCAGTACTTC. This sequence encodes CAIPGQGSEQYF. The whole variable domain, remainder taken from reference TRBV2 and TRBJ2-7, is EPEVTQTPSHQVTQMGQEVILRCVPISNHLYFYWYRQILGQKVEFLVSFYNNEISEKSEIFDDQFSVERPDGSNFTLKIRSTKLEDSAMYFCAIPGQGSEQYFGPGTRLTVT.

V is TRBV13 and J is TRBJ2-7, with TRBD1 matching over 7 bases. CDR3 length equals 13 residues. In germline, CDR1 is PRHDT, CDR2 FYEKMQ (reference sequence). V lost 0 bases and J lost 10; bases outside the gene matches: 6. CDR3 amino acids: CASSLGRDSQQYF. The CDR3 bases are TGTGCCAGCAGCTTAGGTCGGGACAGCCAACAGTACTTC.

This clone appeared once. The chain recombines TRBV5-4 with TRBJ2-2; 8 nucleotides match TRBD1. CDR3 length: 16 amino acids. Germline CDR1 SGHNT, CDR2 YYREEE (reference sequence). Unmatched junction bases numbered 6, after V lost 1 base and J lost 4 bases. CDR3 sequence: CASSLRTGTATGELFF. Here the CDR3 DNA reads TGTGCCAGCAGCTTGCGGACAGGGACGGCCACCGGGGAGCTGTTTTTT. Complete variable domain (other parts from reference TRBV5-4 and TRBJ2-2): ETGVTQSPTHLIKTRGQQVTLRCSSQSGHNTVSWYQQALGQGPQFIFQYYREEENGRGNFPPRFSGLQFPNYSSELNVNALELDDSALYLCASSLRTGTATGELFFGEGSRLTVL.

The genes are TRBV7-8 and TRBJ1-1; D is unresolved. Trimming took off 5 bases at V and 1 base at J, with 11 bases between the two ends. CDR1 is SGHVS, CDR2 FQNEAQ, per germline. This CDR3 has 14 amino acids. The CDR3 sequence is CASSATETNTEAFF. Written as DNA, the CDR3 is TGTGCCAGCAGCGCGACGGAGACGAACACTGAAGCTTTCTTT.

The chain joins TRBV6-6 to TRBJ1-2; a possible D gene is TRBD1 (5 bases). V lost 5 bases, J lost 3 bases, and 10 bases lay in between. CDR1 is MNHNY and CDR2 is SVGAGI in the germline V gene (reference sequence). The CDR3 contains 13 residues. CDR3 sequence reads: CASSVQGDYGYTF. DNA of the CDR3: TGTGCCAGCAGTGTTCAGGGAGACTATGGCTACACCTTC.

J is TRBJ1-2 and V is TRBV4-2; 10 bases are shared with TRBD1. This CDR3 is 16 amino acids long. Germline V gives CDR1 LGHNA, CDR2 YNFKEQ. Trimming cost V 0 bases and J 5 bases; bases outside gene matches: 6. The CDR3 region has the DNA TGTGCCAGCAGCCAAGAGGGGGACAGGGGTCCTTATGGCTACACCTTC. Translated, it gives CASSQEGDRGPYGYTF.

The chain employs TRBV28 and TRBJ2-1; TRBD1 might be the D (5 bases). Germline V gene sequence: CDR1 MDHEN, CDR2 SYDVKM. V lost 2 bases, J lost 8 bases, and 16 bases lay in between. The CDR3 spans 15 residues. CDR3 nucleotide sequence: TGTGCCAGCAGTTTAGGCCAGGGTGTTTTGTATGAGCAGTTCTTC. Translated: CASSLGQGVLYEQFF.

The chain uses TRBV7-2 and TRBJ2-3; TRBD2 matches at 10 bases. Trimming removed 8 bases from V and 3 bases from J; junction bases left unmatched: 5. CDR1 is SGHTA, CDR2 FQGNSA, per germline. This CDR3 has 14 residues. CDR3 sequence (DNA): TGTGCCAGCCTTAGGGGACTAGCGACAGATACGCAGTATTTT. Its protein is CASLRGLATDTQYF. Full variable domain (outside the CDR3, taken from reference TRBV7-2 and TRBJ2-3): GAGVSQSPSNKVTEKGKDVELRCDPISGHTALYWYRQSLGQGLEFLIYFQGNSAPDKSGLPSDRFSAERTGGSVSTLTIQRTQQEDSAVYLCASLRGLATDTQYFGPGTRLTVL.

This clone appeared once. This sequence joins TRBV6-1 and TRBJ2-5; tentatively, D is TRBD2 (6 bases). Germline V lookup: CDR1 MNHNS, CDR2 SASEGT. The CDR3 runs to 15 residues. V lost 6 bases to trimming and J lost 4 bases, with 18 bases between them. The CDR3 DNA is TGTGCCAGCAGGTCGGGACTCAAAAAGAGAGAGACCCAGTACTTC. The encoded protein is CASRSGLKKRETQYF.

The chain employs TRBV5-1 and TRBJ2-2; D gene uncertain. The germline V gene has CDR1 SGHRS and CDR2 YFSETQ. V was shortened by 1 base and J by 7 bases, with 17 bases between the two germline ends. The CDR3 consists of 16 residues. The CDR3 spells CASSLPSGPQGGELFF. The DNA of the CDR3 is TGCGCCAGCAGCTTGCCGTCCGGGCCCCAAGGCGGGGAGCTGTTTTTT.

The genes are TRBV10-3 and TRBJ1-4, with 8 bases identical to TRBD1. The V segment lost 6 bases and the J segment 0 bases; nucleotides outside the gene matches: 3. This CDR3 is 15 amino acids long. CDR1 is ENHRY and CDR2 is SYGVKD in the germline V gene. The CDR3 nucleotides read TGTGCCATCAGCCAACAGGGGGCAACTAATGAAAAACTGTTTTTT. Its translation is CAISQQGATNEKLFF.

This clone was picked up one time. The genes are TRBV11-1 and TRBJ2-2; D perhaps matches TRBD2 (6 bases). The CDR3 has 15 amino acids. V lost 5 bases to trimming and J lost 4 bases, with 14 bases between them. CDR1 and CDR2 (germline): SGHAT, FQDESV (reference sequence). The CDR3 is CASSPRASVTGELFF. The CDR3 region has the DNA TGTGCCAGCAGCCCGCGGGCTAGCGTCACCGGGGAGCTGTTTTTT.

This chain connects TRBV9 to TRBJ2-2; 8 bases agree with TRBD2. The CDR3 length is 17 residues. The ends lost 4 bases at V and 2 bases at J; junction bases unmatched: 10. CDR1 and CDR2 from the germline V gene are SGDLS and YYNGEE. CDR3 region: CASSRQLAASNTGELFF. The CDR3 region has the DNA TGTGCCAGCAGCAGACAACTAGCGGCCTCAAACACCGGGGAGCTGTTTTTT.

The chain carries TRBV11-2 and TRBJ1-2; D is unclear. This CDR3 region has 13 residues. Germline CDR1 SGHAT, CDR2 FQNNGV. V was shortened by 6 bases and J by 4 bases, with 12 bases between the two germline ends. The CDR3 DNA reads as TGTGCCAGCAGTCCCGGGCCGAGCTATGGCTACACCTTC. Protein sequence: CASSPGPSYGYTF.

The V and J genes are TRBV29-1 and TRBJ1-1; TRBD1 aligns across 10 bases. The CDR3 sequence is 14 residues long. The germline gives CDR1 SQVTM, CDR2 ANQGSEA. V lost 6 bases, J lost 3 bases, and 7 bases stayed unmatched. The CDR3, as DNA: TGCAGCGTCAGGACAGGGGGAGGTCACACTGAAGCTTTCTTT. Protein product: CSVRTGGGHTEAFF.

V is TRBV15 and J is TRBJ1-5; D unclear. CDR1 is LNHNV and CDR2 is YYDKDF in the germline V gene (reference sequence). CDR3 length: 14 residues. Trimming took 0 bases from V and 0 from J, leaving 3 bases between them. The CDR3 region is CATSRDYSNQPQHF. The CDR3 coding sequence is TGTGCCACCAGCAGAGATTATAGCAATCAGCCCCAGCATTTT. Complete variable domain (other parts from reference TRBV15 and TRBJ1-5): DAMVIQNPRYQVTQFGKPVTLSCSQTLNHNVMYWYQQKSSQAPKLLFHYYDKDFNNEADTPDNFQSRRPNTSFCFLDIRSPGLGDTAMYLCATSRDYSNQPQHFGDGTRLSIL.

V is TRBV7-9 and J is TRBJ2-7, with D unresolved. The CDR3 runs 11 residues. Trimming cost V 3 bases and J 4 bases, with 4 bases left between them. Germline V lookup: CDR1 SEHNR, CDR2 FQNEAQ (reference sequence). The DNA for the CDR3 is TGTGCCAGCAGCTTGTCGTACGAGCAGTACTTC. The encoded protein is CASSLSYEQYF.

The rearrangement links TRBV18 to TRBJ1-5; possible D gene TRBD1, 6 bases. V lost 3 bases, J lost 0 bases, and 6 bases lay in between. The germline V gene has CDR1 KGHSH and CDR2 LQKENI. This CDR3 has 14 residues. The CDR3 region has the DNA TGTGCCAGCTCACCGGGGGCTAGCAATCAGCCCCAGCATTTT. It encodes CASSPGASNQPQHF.

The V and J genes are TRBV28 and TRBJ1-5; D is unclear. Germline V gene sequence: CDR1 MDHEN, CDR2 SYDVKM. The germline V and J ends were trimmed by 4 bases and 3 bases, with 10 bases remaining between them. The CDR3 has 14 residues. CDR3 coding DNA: TGTGCCAGCAGTTCAACGGACCCCAATCAGCCCCAGCATTTT. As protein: CASSSTDPNQPQHF.

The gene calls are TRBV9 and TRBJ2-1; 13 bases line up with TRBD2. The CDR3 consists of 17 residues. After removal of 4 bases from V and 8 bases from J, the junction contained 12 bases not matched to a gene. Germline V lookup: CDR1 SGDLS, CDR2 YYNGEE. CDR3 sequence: CASSSQTSGGPWDEQFF. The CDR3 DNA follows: TGTGCCAGCAGCTCTCAGACTAGCGGGGGGCCTTGGGATGAGCAGTTCTTC.